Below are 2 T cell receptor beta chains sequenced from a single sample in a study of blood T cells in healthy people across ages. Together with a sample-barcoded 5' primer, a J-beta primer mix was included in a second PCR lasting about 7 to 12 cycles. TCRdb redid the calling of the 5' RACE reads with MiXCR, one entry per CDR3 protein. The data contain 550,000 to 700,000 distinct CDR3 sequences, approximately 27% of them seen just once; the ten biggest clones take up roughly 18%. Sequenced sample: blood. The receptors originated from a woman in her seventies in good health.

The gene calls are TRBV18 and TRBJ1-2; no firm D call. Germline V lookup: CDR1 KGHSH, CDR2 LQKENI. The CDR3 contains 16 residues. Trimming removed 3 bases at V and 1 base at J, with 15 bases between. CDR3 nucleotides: TGTGCCAGCTCACCTGAAACCCTCTACAATAACTATGGCTACACCTTC. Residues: CASSPETLYNNYGYTF.

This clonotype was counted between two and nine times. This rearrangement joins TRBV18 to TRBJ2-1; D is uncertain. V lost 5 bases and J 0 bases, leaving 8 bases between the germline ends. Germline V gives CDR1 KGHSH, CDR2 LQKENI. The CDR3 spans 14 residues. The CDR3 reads CASSGVSSYNEQFF. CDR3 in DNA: TGTGCCAGCTCAGGCGTTAGCTCCTACAATGAGCAGTTCTTC.